The rows below give T cell receptor beta chains drawn from one sample of a study of shared clonotypes between healthy human individuals. Repertoires were generated with immunoSEQ multiplex PCR, while TCRdb's copy carries only in-frame clones and drops some. Of about 2.2 million clones listed, roughly 95% are singletons. Sequencing input: naive CD8+ T cells from PBMCs. These receptors were collected from a man between 18 and 35 years old in good health. Some clones in this sample may be carry-over from other donors' samples. Each CDR3 is given with its conserved first and last residue. Fields, in order: D gene, clone size, V gene, J gene, CDR3 protein, CDR3 DNA. A D gene is named only where the DNA matches it firmly. Clone size is shown for a subset of rows, as once, few, many or a class of expanded clone.

>.|.|TRBV5-8|TRBJ2-2
CASSLGRTNTGELFF
TGTGCCAGCAGCTTGGGCAGAACGAACACCGGGGAGCTGTTTTTT
>TRBD2|.|TRBV5-1|TRBJ2-4
CASRRTSGSQANIQYF
TGCGCCAGCAGAAGGACTAGCGGGAGCCAGGCAAACATTCAGTACTTC
>.|.|TRBV9|TRBJ1-2
CASSPAGAGPGGGYTF
TGTGCCAGCAGCCCCGCCGGGGCTGGACCCGGAGGTGGCTACACCTTC
>.|.|TRBV27|TRBJ2-3
CASVGSSSSNTQYF
TGTGCCAGCGTGGGTTCTAGCTCCTCAAATACGCAGTATTTT
>TRBD1|few|TRBV7-8|TRBJ1-4
CASSFRSGGYREKLFF
TGTGCCAGCAGCTTCAGGTCAGGGGGGTATCGAGAAAAACTGTTTTTT
>.|.|TRBV7-2|TRBJ2-5
CASSLVVRPRESQYF
TGTGCCAGCAGCTTAGTTGTCCGCCCCAGGGAAAGCCAGTACTTC
>TRBD2|.|TRBV5-1|TRBJ2-7
CASSLPSSGSYEQYF
TGCGCCAGCAGCCTCCCCAGTAGCGGGAGTTACGAGCAGTACTTC
>TRBD1|.|TRBV19|TRBJ2-1
CATALQGLAYNEQFF
TGTGCCACGGCCTTACAGGGGTTAGCCTACAATGAGCAGTTCTTC
>.|few|TRBV28|TRBJ1-2
CASSSPYSAHGYTF
TGTGCCAGCAGTTCGCCCTACAGTGCTCATGGCTACACCTTC
>.|.|TRBV28|TRBJ1-1
CASSPWTDQMNTEAFF
TGTGCCAGCAGCCCCTGGACAGATCAGATGAACACTGAAGCTTTCTTT
>TRBD1|.|TRBV4-3|TRBJ2-2
CASSQDRRTGLNTGELFF
TGCGCCAGCAGCCAAGATCGCAGGACAGGGTTGAACACCGGGGAGCTGTTTTTT
>TRBD1|.|TRBV5-6|TRBJ2-1
CASSDDRGRGQFF
TGTGCCAGCAGCGACGACAGGGGACGCGGGCAGTTCTTC
>.|.|TRBV7-7|TRBJ2-2
CASEGTLNTGELFF
TGTGCCAGTGAGGGGACTCTCAACACCGGGGAGCTGTTTTTT
>TRBD1|.|TRBV19|TRBJ2-3
CASRDRGTDTQYF
TGTGCCAGTAGGGACAGGGGCACAGATACGCAGTATTTT
>.|.|TRBV7-9|TRBJ2-1
CASSEDGYNEQFF
TGTGCCAGCAGCGAGGACGGCTACAATGAGCAGTTCTTC
>.|few|TRBV7-9|TRBJ1-4
CASSSGAEKLFF
TGTGCCAGCAGCTCCGGAGCTGAAAAACTGTTTTTT
>TRBD2|.|TRBV15|TRBJ2-7
CATSRDRVGTSTYEQYF
TGTGCCACCAGCAGAGATCGGGTAGGGACTAGCACCTACGAGCAGTACTTC
>.|.|TRBV4-1|TRBJ1-1
CASSQEGGGNTEAFF
TGCGCCAGCAGCCAAGAAGGAGGAGGAAACACTGAAGCTTTCTTT
>.|.|TRBV5-8|TRBJ2-5
CASSLAAGETQYF
TGTGCCAGCAGCTTGGCGGCGGGAGAGACCCAGTACTTC
>.|.|TRBV6-6|TRBJ2-2
CASSHGTGELFF
TGTGCCAGCAGTCACGGCACCGGGGAGCTGTTTTTT
>.|.|TRBV19|TRBJ1-2
CASSIKGDGYTF
TGTGCCAGTAGTATTAAAGGCGACGGCTACACCTTC
>.|.|TRBV27|TRBJ2-3
CASSPSPPPAGTDTQYF
TGTGCCAGCAGCCCCAGCCCCCCCCCGGCGGGCACAGATACGCAGTATTTT